A selection of T cell receptor beta chains follows, all from one sample in a study of blood T cell repertoires in COVID-19. Generated by immunoSEQ multiplex PCR, the TCRdb table keeps only in-frame clones and is missing some. The data contain around 62,000 clones, about nine tenths of them singletons. Specimen: peripheral blood. These TCRs come from a woman aged 55-70 years with COVID-19, enrolled during active disease. The CDR3 runs from the conserved cysteine through the conserved F or W. Each record gives: J gene, V gene, CDR3 protein.

TRBJ2-7 TRBV4-3 CASSQVQGANEQYF
TRBJ1-3 TRBV6-5 CASGRADGNTIYF
TRBJ2-7 TRBV5-1 CASSGVTYEQYF
TRBJ1-5 TRBV7-2 CASSLWGGGSNQPQHF
TRBJ1-2 TRBV28 CASSLTSGGLTNYGYTF
TRBJ2-1 TRBV20-1 CSASRRERTYNEQFF
TRBJ1-2 TRBV7-2 CASSPGRAETYTF
TRBJ2-3 TRBV4-3 CASSQGGTSGETQYF
TRBJ2-5 TRBV5-6 CASSFSPEETQYF
TRBJ1-1 TRBV14 CASSQGGTSRTVTEAFF
TRBJ1-2 TRBV24-1 CATSDAGTRLYTF
TRBJ2-1 TRBV7-7 CASSLGSGRVNEQFF
TRBJ2-1 TRBV2 CAIGNGGTRGQFF
TRBJ1-2 TRBV7-2 CASSLERGPVGYTF
TRBJ2-1 TRBV9 CASSASGVPYNEQFF
TRBJ2-5 TRBV6-2/TRBV6-3 CASSQGLQILQETQYF
TRBJ1-5 TRBV27 CASSRLFGSNQPQHF
TRBJ2-3 TRBV5-1 CASLRTSGTGDTQYF
TRBJ1-4 TRBV9 CASSLGAGGVEKLFF
TRBJ2-2 TRBV3-1/TRBV3-2 CASSPGRGIVTGELFF
TRBJ2-1 TRBV10-2 CASSDRDSLYNEQFF
TRBJ1-1 TRBV4-1 CASSVRHLQDEAFF
TRBJ2-3 TRBV28 CASTLLAGDTQYF
TRBJ1-6 TRBV6-5 CASSYSRQAFGALHF
TRBJ1-5 TRBV11-2 CASSLAGGHNQPQHF
TRBJ1-6 TRBV30 CAWSVLSRNSPLHF
TRBJ1-5 TRBV7-2 CASSPQGGYYAPQHF
TRBJ2-3 TRBV12-3/TRBV12-4 CASSFSGADTQYF
TRBJ1-5 TRBV19 CASKLGRNRDQPQHF
TRBJ2-1 TRBV2 CASSEGTIVISYNEQFF
TRBJ1-4 TRBV28 CASSLSRTGGRKLFF
TRBJ1-2 TRBV18 CASSPPTGGRYGYTF
TRBJ1-2 TRBV7-9 CASSFAPSFPSNYGYTF
TRBJ1-2 TRBV30 CASTGAHYGYTF
TRBJ1-1 TRBV7-2 CASSYRDRDTEAFF
TRBJ2-1 TRBV11-2 CASSRDRNWNEQFF
TRBJ1-1 TRBV6-5 CASSYSTALNTEAFF
TRBJ2-2 TRBV30 CAWSAYSQGGAGELFF
TRBJ1-1 TRBV5-4 CASSQGGVARTEAFF
TRBJ1-4 TRBV28 CASSLWDRSTNEKLFF
TRBJ1-2 TRBV24-1 CATSDSYGYTF
TRBJ2-7 TRBV6-6 CASSLPVPYEQYF
TRBJ2-1 TRBV7-2 CASSLGLAGHNEQFF
TRBJ1-1 TRBV27 CASSPQGWMAEAFF
TRBJ2-6 TRBV13 CASSFRTGTGANVLTF
TRBJ1-2 TRBV5-4 CASSLFAGSYGYTF
TRBJ2-5 TRBV6-6 CASSSTGTSFGETQYF
TRBJ1-1 TRBV10-2 CASIPTGETEAFF
TRBJ2-1 TRBV3-1/TRBV3-2 CASSLTGQYNEQFF
TRBJ1-5 TRBV6-2/TRBV6-3 CASSYTPEQFNQPQHF
TRBJ2-7 TRBV10-3 CAIGGQGGYEQYF
TRBJ2-7 TRBV7-2 CASTPGGFYEQYF
TRBJ2-1 TRBV4-1 CASSLVQRYNEQFF
TRBJ2-2 TRBV4-2 CASSQPGLAGGNTGELFF
TRBJ2-1 TRBV5-4 CASSSLWQGNSYNEQFF
TRBJ2-1 TRBV5-6 CASSLAISSEQFF
TRBJ1-5 TRBV2 CASSYGTVNQPQHF
TRBJ2-2 TRBV7-2 CASSFQQGLSTGELFF
TRBJ2-3 TRBV4-3 CASSQAPSGAHDTQYF